This TCR beta chain was observed in a study of T cells in Graves' hyperthyroidism and ophthalmopathy. This clonotype was counted at least ten times. TCR beta CDR3 regions were amplified from RNA. When the TCR CDR3 underwent first-round RT-PCR, the HTBI primer set was used. MiXCR, run by TCRdb on the multiplex PCR reads, gives a single entry per CDR3 protein. The table lists 490,000 or so distinct CDR3 sequences, about 20% of them singletons. The sequence came from a woman between 70 and 85 years old with Graves' ophthalmopathy. The sequenced material came from blood.

CDR3 sequence reads: CASTRENTEAFF. CDR3 nucleotide sequence: TGTGCCAGCACTAGGGAGAACACTGAAGCTTTCTTT. V and J are TRBV2 and TRBJ1-1; no definite D call. The CDR3 runs to 12 residues. Trimming removed 7 bases at V and 1 base at J, with 7 bases between. The germline V gene has CDR1 SNHLY and CDR2 FYNNEI.